This TCR beta chain was recorded in a study of blood T cells in healthy people across ages. The authors ran a second PCR of roughly 6 to 11 cycles using a sample-barcoded 5' primer and a J-beta primer mix. TCRdb re-called the 5' RACE reads through MiXCR, storing one row per CDR3 protein. The sample has over 1,500,000 distinct CDR3 sequences, around half seen once; the top ten hold approximately 2%. J was trimmed by 2 bases and V by 3 bases; bases with no gene match: 10. Germline values: CDR1 SGDLS, CDR2 YYNGEE. The CDR3 loop spans 17 amino acids. This receptor was identified in a woman between 40 and 50 years old in good health. Sequencing input: blood. The J gene is TRBJ2-2, the V gene TRBV9; 7 bases are a match to TRBD2. In nucleotides, the CDR3 is TGTGCCAGCAGCGCTCCTTGGGCTAGCGGTAACACCGGGGAGCTGTTTTTT. This gives the protein CASSAPWASGNTGELFF.